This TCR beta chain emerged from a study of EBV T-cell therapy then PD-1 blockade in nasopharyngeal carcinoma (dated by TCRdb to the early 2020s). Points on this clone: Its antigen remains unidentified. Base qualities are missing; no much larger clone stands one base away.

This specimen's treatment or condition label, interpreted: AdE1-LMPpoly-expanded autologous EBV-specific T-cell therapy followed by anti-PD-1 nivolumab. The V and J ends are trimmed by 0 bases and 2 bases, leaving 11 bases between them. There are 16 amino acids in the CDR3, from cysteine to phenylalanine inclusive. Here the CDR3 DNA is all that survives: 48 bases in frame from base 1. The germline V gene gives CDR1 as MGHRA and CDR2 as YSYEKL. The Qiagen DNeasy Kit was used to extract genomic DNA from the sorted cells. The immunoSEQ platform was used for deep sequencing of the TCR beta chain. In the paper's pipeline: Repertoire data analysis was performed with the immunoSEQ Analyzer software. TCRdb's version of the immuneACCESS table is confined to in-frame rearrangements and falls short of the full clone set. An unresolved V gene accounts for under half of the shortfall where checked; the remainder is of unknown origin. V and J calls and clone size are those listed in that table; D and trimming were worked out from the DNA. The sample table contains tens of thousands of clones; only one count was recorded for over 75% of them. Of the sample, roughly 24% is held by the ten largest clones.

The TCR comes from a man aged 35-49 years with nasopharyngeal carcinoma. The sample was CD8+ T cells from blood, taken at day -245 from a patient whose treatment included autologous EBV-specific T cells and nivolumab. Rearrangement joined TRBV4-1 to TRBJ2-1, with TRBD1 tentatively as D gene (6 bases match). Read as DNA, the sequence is TGCGCCAGCAGCCAAGACCAGGGGACGACCTACAATGAGCAGTTCTTC. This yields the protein CASSQDQGTTYNEQFF.